These 6 T cell receptor beta chains came from one sample sequenced in a study of Graves' ophthalmopathy and Graves' hyperthyroidism. Amplified material comprised TCR beta CDR3 regions derived from RNA transcripts. HTBI primers served in a first-round RT-PCR, which a second-round multiplex PCR followed. One entry per CDR3 protein, called by TCRdb with MiXCR from the multiplex PCR reads. Of under 800,000 distinct CDR3 sequences listed, approximately 21% are singletons. Sequenced material: peripheral blood. The source is a woman under 30 with stable Graves' hyperthyroidism. Some clones in this sample may be carry-over from other donors' samples.

This clonotype occurred many times. The chain couples TRBV5-1 to TRBJ2-2; possibly TRBD2 for D (5 bases). Germline-derived CDR1 and CDR2 are SGHRS and YFSETQ. The CDR3 runs to 14 residues. Trimming pared 3 bases from V and 0 bases from J, leaving 6 bases between. CDR3 region: CASSWTSNTGELFF. CDR3 sequence (DNA): TGCGCCAGCAGCTGGACTTCGAACACCGGGGAGCTGTTTTTT.

The table lists this clonotype with many counts. The V call is TRBV7-2, the J call TRBJ2-7; weak D call: TRBD1 (6 bases). The CDR3 has 14 amino acids. V lost 4 bases and J 1 base, leaving 11 bases between the germline ends. Germline loops: CDR1 SGHTA, CDR2 FQGNSA. CDR3 nucleotide sequence: TGTGCCAGCAGCTCGCAGACAGGATCCTACGAGCAGTACTTC. The encoded protein is CASSSQTGSYEQYF.

This clonotype was counted between two and nine times. Sequence at one end of the junction differs from germline and may be a read error. The chain couples TRBV11-2 to TRBJ1-5; 9 bases are shared with TRBD1. Germline V gives CDR1 SGHAT, CDR2 FQNNGV. This CDR3 spans 15 amino acids. The CDR3 region has the DNA TGTGCCGGCAGCTTTGGGACAGGGATGAATCAGCCCCAGCATTTT. Its protein is CAGSFGTGMNQPQHF.

This clonotype was found a few times. The chain links TRBV28 to TRBJ1-6, with no clear D. The germline V and J ends were trimmed by 2 bases and 0 bases, with 8 bases remaining between them. Germline CDR1 and CDR2: MDHEN and SYDVKM. The CDR3 totals 16 residues. The CDR3 sequence is CASSLPQSSYNSPLHF. DNA of the CDR3: TGTGCCAGCAGTTTACCCCAGAGCTCCTATAATTCACCCCTCCACTTT. The whole variable domain, remainder taken from reference TRBV28 and TRBJ1-6, is DVKVTQSSRYLVKRTGEKVFLECVQDMDHENMFWYRQDPGLGLRLIYFSYDVKMKEKGDIPEGYSVSREKKERFSLILESASTNQTSMYLCASSLPQSSYNSPLHFGNGTRLTVT.

A word on this clonotype: This sequence may be a read error, since a much larger clone differs from it by one base. The chain's CDR3 is CASSLDRILRGYQETKYF. The CDR3 DNA reads as TGTGCCAGCAGCTTAGACAGGATACTGAGAGGGTACCAAGAGACCAAGTACTTC. The chain uses TRBV11-2 and TRBJ2-5; a weak D match, TRBD2 (5 bases). The CDR3 runs 18 residues. Germline CDR1 is SGHAT and CDR2 is FQNNGV. Full variable domain (rest looked up from reference TRBV11-2 and TRBJ2-5): EAGVAQSPRYKIIEKRQSVAFWCNPISGHATLYWYQQILGQGPKLLIQFQNNGVVDDSQLPKDRFSAERLKGVDSTLKIQPAKLEDSAVYLCASSLDRILRGYQETKYFGPGTRLLVL.

The sample holds many counts of this clonotype. The chain links TRBV6-5 to TRBJ2-5, with D tentatively TRBD1 (6 bases). Trimming stripped 6 bases from V and 1 base from J, with 15 bases between. CDR3 length equals 15 residues. Germline assignment: CDR1 MNHEY and CDR2 SVGAGI. In DNA form, the CDR3 reads TGTGCCAGCAGCAAACAGGGAAGGGCCCAAGAGACCCAGTACTTC. Amino acids: CASSKQGRAQETQYF.